This entry features one T cell receptor (beta chain) sequence. The CDR3 does not end in the conserved phenylalanine or tryptophan, so this is likely a read error. The DNA is omitted, as the CDR3 cannot be located on it reliably, and the CDR3 follows TCRdb's listing. TCRdb called the PCR reads again in MiXCR, with one record for every CDR3 protein. There are under 7,500 distinct CDR3 sequences in the sample; 12% to 15% occur only once, and about a quarter lies in the top ten. This record comes from a study of tumor-infiltrating lymphocytes in oesophageal squamous cell carcinoma. The CDR3 is made up of 16 amino acids, end residues included. CDR1 is SGHTA, CDR2 FQGNSA, per germline.

The source of this sequence is a male donor with esophageal squamous cell carcinoma. The sample consisted of normal esophageal tissue next to the tumor. V and J are TRBV7-2 and TRBJ2-7; the D call TRBD1 from the table was never checked on the DNA. CDR3 in amino acids: CASSSPGQFWGYTFGS.